This T cell receptor (beta chain) derives from a study of T-cell reconstitution after alpha-beta-depleted transplantation in children. This clonotype was counted between two and nine times. The antigen is unknown. Study results and limitations: One year post-transplant, T-cell counts and diversity were largely derived from T cells produced anew. As was reported, about two months after transplant, alpha-beta T cells came from several hundred expanded graft clones.

CDR3 length equals 17 residues. Trimming cost V 3 bases and J 1 base, with 17 bases left between them. Germline CDR1 is SGHKS and CDR2 is YYEKEE (reference sequence). Preparation of the TCRbeta library involved a method that used unique molecular identifiers. TCRdb called the PCR reads again in MiXCR, with one record for every CDR3 protein. Of fewer than 450,000 distinct CDR3 sequences listed, 15% to 20% are singletons. Sequencing used PBMCs, mostly from graft donor cells, obtained 360 days after TCRalphabeta/CD19-depleted stem cell transplant. The J gene is TRBJ2-4, the V gene TRBV5-5; D possibly uses TRBD1 or TRBD2 (6 bases each). This clonotype was obtained from a male patient aged 2 to 9 who had a stem cell transplant for acute lymphoblastic leukemia, so the T cells may come from the graft donor. The CDR3 coding sequence is TGTGCCAGCAGCTATATGGAGGGGGGCGCTGCCAAAAACATTCAGTACTTC. Amino acid sequence: CASSYMEGGAAKNIQYF.